The subject of this entry is one T cell receptor beta chain. This clone was counted only a few times. Its antigen is currently not known. No much larger clone exists at a distance of one base, and base qualities are not known. The cohort was made up of approximately 670 healthy bone marrow donors. At the time of sampling, all cohort members were nominally healthy, though unrecorded immune exposures were likely present. The donor was CMV seropositive and belonged to the group of 250 to 300 seropositive cohort members. Every donor gave a peripheral blood sample, and the peripheral blood mononuclear cells from that sample were used for TCR beta sequencing. Genomic DNA extraction from the blood cell samples was performed with the Qiagen DNeasy Blood Extraction Kit. This sample stems from a study of cytomegalovirus exposure and HLA in healthy donors (dated by TCRdb to the late 2010s). Background for the entire study: An earlier analysis of approximately 640 of the donors reported about 290 Gb of sequence data and 100 million to 130 million unique TCR beta sequences from about 200 million T cells. Along with the approximately 600-subject first cohort, a separate validation cohort of over a hundred different subjects was used. All discovery cohort repertoires had been generated on a single sequencing platform. On average, approximately 250,000 unique TCR beta nucleotide sequences were sequenced per donor among 300 to 500 genotyped donors of the cohort, with roughly 20% of those sequences being non-productive. Roughly five DR-DQ haplotypes were treated as single units for association and clustering because of strong linkage in the cohort. Typing coverage differed by locus: A, B, C, DRB1 and DQB1 were typed in about 629-630 donors, DQA1 in 500 to 550, DPA1 in 600 to 610, and DPB1 in 400 to 490. About 330 gigabases of sequencing data and 70 million to 100 million unique TCR sequences made up an early release that covered fewer than 650 HLA-typed donors. Of the approximately 400 genotyped donors, over 65% fell in the genetic ancestry cluster associated with self-reported Caucasian donors. Rather than drawing on any new phenotypic data, the later analysis identified candidate immune exposures from TCR beta sequences and the way those sequences occurred across donors. Using immunosequencing, the study profiled T cell repertoires from 500 to 800 subjects and related those repertoires to cytomegalovirus serostatus. The study aimed to test whether cataloging public T cell receptors could reveal signatures of past pathogen exposure. Donor age, sex, ethnicity and CMV serostatus were compiled together with the repertoire data. A later genetic analysis took genome-wide SNP genotypes for about 55% of the 666 donors and used that subset as a discovery cohort. To predict cytomegalovirus infection status, the study combined high-throughput TCR immunosequencing, statistical association of individual TCRs with disease status, and machine learning. Class I and class II HLA loci were covered by the typing at four-digit resolution. In a later analysis, previously published TCR beta repertoires from 670 or so donors were re-analyzed and high-resolution HLA genotyping was added so that TCR occurrence patterns could be studied. To decide whether each TCR beta V gene segment behaved as functional or pseudogenic, an earlier analysis of 587 of the donors relied on high-throughput TCR beta sequencing. Overall results and qualifications from the work: The 87-base-pair reads could not distinguish some IMGT-functional V segments, including TRBV6-2 and TRBV6-3, so those segments were excluded. Linkage disequilibrium might explain the correlated functional status among segregating V segments, but an unknown experimental factor could not be ruled out. Most TCR sequences were seen in very few donors, while some public TCRs were found in many individuals. In the study, around 150 TCR beta chains were listed as associated with cytomegalovirus. In vitro tests confirmed that a few of the cytomegalovirus-associated TCR beta chains recognize cytomegalovirus antigens. Roughly uniform sequencing depth across donors was assumed in presence/absence analyses, although this assumption may not hold. According to a later analysis, TCR association rates differed among HLA loci, with DRB1 alleles showing the most associated TCRs and HLA-C alleles showing the fewest. A further reported finding was that TCR beta sequences accurately predicted the HLA-A and HLA-B alleles for most subjects in the first cohort. For the cohort, immune exposure information was limited to CMV serostatus. V-gene and J-gene trimming of TCR beta chains was associated with a missense DCLRE1C variant in a later genetic analysis, and the association was replicated in an independent cohort. Several of the top co-occurrence clusters appeared to be linked to parvovirus B19, influenza, CMV and Epstein-Barr virus, according to a later analysis. A later analysis found that most CMV-associated TCR beta chains appeared HLA-restricted, with HLA associations seemingly driven largely by CMV exposure. Broadly in line with IMGT annotations, most TCR beta V segments showed up in productive rearrangements about 87% or about 30% of the time in an earlier analysis of 587 of the donors. In a later analysis, HLA-associated TCR beta chains were found to be more clonally expanded and to have lower generation probabilities than equally common non-associated chains. Specific HLA alleles were associated with roughly 17,000 TCR beta sequences at a false discovery rate of 0.05 in a later analysis. The sequencing pipeline was judged likely to have produced a cluster of highly shared sequence variants as a technical artifact. The authors suggested that the approach could potentially be generalized to other disease states and immunological phenotypes. When HLA alleles, especially DR and DQ, strongly co-occurred, attributing TCR associations to individual alleles was difficult. Because some donors lacked HLA typing at each locus, the association tests relied only on the typed subset. In a later genetic analysis, fewer N-insertions in productive TCRs were reported among donors in an Asian-associated ancestry cluster than the approximately 670-donor mean. The cohort was sequenced for TCR beta chains only, and without alpha or paired-chain data the features that could be detected were limited. In both the original and validation cohorts, the classifier was reported to diagnose cytomegalovirus status with high specificity and sensitivity. About 17 rarely observed V segments, including chromosome 9 orphons, were excluded from the earlier analysis of several hundred of the donors because counts were too low.

The protocol used for the library was the immunoSEQ multiplex PCR assay. The multiplex PCR relied on a mix of 60 forward primers for TCR Vbeta segments and 13 reverse primers for TCR Jbeta segments. The CDR3 region of rearranged TCR beta genes was amplified from genomic DNA with a multiplex PCR assay. Amplified TCR beta libraries were sequenced as 87-base-pair reads on the Illumina HiSeq System. On the authors' methods: In a later analysis, around 80 million unique TCR beta chains were counted across the 666 repertoires, and roughly 11 million of these chains were shared by at least two donors. Raw reads were error-corrected and collapsed into unique sequences by a nearest-neighbor algorithm in which closely related sequences were merged to remove PCR and sequencing errors. CDR3 sequences were aligned to IMGT reference sequences to assign V, D and J gene segments. Each retained sequence needed at least a six-nucleotide match to both a V gene segment and a J gene segment. A rearrangement counted as productive if the CDR3 had no stop codons and remained in frame with V and J, and every other rearrangement counted as non-productive. CDR3 was defined by IMGT convention, running from the second conserved V-encoded cysteine to the conserved J-encoded phenylalanine. In an earlier analysis of 500 to 650 of the donors, sequences lacking an unambiguous match to a single V gene segment were excluded. An earlier analysis of approximately 590 of the donors classified V segments as functional when productive rearrangements were above 56.7% and as segregating when the standard deviation between donors was above 5%. To diagnose cytomegalovirus status from the catalog of TCR beta chain sequences, a statistical classification framework was built. A later analysis assigned V and J genes by comparing TCR nucleotide sequences with IMGT/GENE-DB human TR gene sequences. A later analysis assigned CDR3 sequences and most-parsimonious VDJ recombination scenarios with the TCRdist pipeline. In a later analysis, every TCR beta chain was defined by the combination of its CDR3 amino acid sequence and its V-gene family, and reads without a unique V-gene family were dropped. As a way to deal with suspected cross-contamination and a sequencing artifact, a later analysis dropped nearly 600 nucleotide sequences that were highly shared and had low generation probability. In a later analysis, a clonal expansion index for each public chain was calculated from normalized within-repertoire ranks of inferred template counts. In a later analysis, generation probabilities were computed using a VDJ recombination model fitted to out-of-frame rearrangements, and the results were checked against IGoR. Hypergeometric tests were used in a later analysis to score TCR-TCR, TCR-HLA and TCR-CMV co-occurrence, with a repertoire-size bias correction applied to the TCR pairs. To estimate false discovery rates, a later analysis permuted the HLA or CMV assignments 20 times. In a later analysis, co-occurring TCRs were grouped using DBSCAN, and TCRdist sequence similarity was added for clustering within HLA-allele-positive subsets. For co-occurrence clustering, repertoires with fewer than 30,000 or more than 120,000 public chains were excluded, along with a handful of repertoires with anomalous nucleotide sharing. TCRdb provides this immuneACCESS table in a form limited to in-frame rearrangements. Some clones are lacking; in checked studies, under half of them reflect an unresolved V gene, and why the rest are absent is not known. V, J and clone size derive from that table, while D and trimming were established from the DNA sequence. The sample table records some 150,000 clones; 70% to 85% of these occur just once. The ten largest clones add up to under 8% of the sample.

Relative to germline, V is missing 0 bases and J is missing 6 bases, with 5 bases of the junction outside any gene match. Spanning cysteine to phenylalanine, the CDR3 consists of 15 amino acids. Of all the DNA, just the CDR3 is kept, 45 bases in frame from base 1. The germline V gene supplies CDR1 SGHRS and CDR2 YFSETQ. Input material: PBMCs. The source is a woman between 45 and 60 years old in good health and CMV-seropositive. The sequence links TRBV5-1 to TRBJ2-1, and 8 junctional nucleotides match TRBD2. In nucleotide form, the sequence is TGCGCCAGCAGCTTGGGGGCGGGGGGAAGCAATGAGCAGTTCTTC. Its protein reads: CASSLGAGGSNEQFF. Outside the CDR3, residues come from the reference TRBV5-1 and TRBJ2-1 proteins, so the full variable domain is: KAGVTQTPRYLIKTRGQQVTLSCSPISGHRSVSWYQQTPGQGLQFLFEYFSETQRNKGNFPGRFSGRQFSNSRSEMNVSTLELGDSALYLCASSLGAGGSNEQFFGPGTRLTVL.